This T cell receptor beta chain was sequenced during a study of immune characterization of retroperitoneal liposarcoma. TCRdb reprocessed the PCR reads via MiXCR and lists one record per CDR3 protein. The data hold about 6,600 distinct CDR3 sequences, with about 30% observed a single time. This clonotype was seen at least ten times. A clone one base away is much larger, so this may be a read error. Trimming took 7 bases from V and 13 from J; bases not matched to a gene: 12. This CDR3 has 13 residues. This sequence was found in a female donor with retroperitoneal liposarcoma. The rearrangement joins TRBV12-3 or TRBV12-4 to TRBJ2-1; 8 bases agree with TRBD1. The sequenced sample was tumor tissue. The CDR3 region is CASIPGQGDTQFF. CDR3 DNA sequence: TGTGCCAGCATACCCGGACAGGGTGACACCCAGTTCTTC.